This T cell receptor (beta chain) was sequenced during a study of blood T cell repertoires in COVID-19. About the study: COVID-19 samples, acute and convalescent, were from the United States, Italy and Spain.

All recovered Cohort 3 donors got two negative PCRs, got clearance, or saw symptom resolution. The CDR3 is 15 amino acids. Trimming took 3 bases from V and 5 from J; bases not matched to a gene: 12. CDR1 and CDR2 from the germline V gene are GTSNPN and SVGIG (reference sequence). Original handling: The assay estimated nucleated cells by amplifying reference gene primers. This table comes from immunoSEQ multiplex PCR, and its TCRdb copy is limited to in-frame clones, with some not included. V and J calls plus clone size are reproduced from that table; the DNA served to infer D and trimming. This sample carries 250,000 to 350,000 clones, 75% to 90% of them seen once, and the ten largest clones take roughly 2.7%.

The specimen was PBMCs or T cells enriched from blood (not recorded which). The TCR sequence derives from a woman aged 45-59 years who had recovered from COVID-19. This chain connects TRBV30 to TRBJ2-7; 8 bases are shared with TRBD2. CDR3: CAWRRRGGLGDEQYF. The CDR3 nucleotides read TGTGCCTGGAGGCGGCGCGGGGGGCTCGGGGACGAGCAGTACTTC.